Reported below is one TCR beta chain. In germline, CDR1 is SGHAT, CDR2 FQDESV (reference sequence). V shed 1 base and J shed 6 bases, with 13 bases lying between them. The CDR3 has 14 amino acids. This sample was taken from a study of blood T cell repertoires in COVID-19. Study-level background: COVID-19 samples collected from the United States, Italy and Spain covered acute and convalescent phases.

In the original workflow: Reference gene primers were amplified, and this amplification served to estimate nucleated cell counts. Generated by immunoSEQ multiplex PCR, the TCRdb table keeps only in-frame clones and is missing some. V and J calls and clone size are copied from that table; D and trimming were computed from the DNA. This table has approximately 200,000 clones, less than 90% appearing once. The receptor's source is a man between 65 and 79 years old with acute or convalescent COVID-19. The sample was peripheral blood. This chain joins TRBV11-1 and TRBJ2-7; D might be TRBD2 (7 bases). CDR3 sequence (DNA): TGTGCCAGCAGCTTAGAGGCGGCGGGGGCCGAGCAGTACTTC. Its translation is CASSLEAAGAEQYF.